This T cell receptor beta chain was recovered during a study of blood T cell repertoires in COVID-19. At the level of the study: Acute-phase and convalescent COVID-19 samples originated in the United States, Italy and Spain.

This CDR3 comprises 15 residues. Trimming pared 1 base from V and 3 bases from J, leaving 11 bases between. Per the germline V gene, CDR1 is SNHLY and CDR2 is FYNNEI. Sequenced by immunoSEQ multiplex PCR; TCRdb stores in-frame clones only, minus some. The table shows about 170,000 clones, with almost 85% occurring only once. This TCR was recovered from a woman at least 80 years old with acute or convalescent COVID-19. The chain employs TRBV2 and TRBJ2-3; tentative D call: TRBD1 (6 bases). The sample taken for sequencing was peripheral blood. Here the CDR3 DNA reads TGTGCCAGCAGTGAAGGGATAGGGGGAACAGATACGCAGTATTTT. Translating it yields CASSEGIGGTDTQYF.